These 22 T cell receptor beta chains came from one sample sequenced in a study of blood T cell repertoires in COVID-19. Here immunoSEQ multiplex PCR was the method, and the copy in TCRdb shows in-frame clones only, minus some. In the table there are 250,000 to 300,000 clones, about 88% of which are singletons. Source material: peripheral blood. These receptors all stem from a woman in her fifties or sixties with COVID-19, enrolled during active disease.

The chain links TRBV12-5 to TRBJ2-7; D possibly corresponds to TRBD1 (6 bases). Trimming pared 5 bases from V and 3 bases from J, leaving 11 bases between. Looked up from germline, CDR1 is LGHNT and CDR2 is FRNRAP. This CDR3 spans 13 amino acids. The CDR3 DNA reads TGTGCTAGTGGTCGGGACACTGGCTACGAGCAGTACTTC. Its protein product is CASGRDTGYEQYF.

In this sample, this clone turned up a few times. CDR3 in amino acids: CASSLGDRADTGELFF. DNA of the CDR3: TGTGCCAGCAGCTTAGGGGACAGGGCGGACACCGGGGAGCTGTTTTTT. The chain combines TRBV7-9 with TRBJ2-2, with TRBD1 matching 9 bases. Germline CDR1 is SEHNR and CDR2 is FQNEAQ (reference sequence). Trimming took 1 base from V and 3 from J; bases not matched to a gene: 3. The CDR3 covers 16 residues.

The rearrangement uses TRBV28 and TRBJ1-2; D unclear. Germline V lookup: CDR1 MDHEN, CDR2 SYDVKM. This CDR3 spans 13 amino acids. Deletions cut 4 bases from V and 4 bases from J, with 10 bases between. The CDR3 here is CASSSDSSYGYTF. DNA for the CDR3: TGTGCCAGCAGTTCGGACTCATCCTATGGCTACACCTTC.

The chain has TRBV29-1 and TRBJ1-2; TRBD1 aligns across 9 bases. CDR1 and CDR2 from the germline V gene are SQVTM and ANQGSEA. Trimming at V came to 5 bases and at J to 2 bases, leaving 3 bases not matched to a gene. The CDR3 consists of 13 residues. The DNA for the CDR3 is TGCAGCGTTCAACAGGGGGCAAACTATGGCTACACCTTC. It encodes CSVQQGANYGYTF.

The chain has TRBV3-1 (or the pseudogene TRBV3-2) and TRBJ2-4, with TRBD1 as a possible D gene (7 bases). The V end was cut by 0 bases, the J end by 7 bases, with 10 bases between. The germline V gene encodes CDR1 LGHDT and CDR2 YNNKEL (reference sequence). This CDR3 has 14 amino acids. This CDR3 is CASSQDGGGNIQYF. CDR3 coding DNA: TGTGCCAGCAGCCAAGATGGAGGGGGCAACATTCAGTACTTC.

The table lists this clone with a count of one. The CDR3 is CASSWRGLGGYTF. In DNA, the CDR3 is TGTGCCAGCAGTTGGCGGGGGTTGGGTGGCTACACCTTC. V usage is TRBV28 and J usage is TRBJ1-2, with D possibly matching TRBD1 (5 bases). The V gene's germline CDR1 is MDHEN and CDR2 SYDVKM. CDR3 length: 13 residues. Trimming shortened V by 4 bases and J by 7 bases, and 13 bases separated the two germline ends.

This clone was found a few times. The chain recombines TRBV7-6 with TRBJ2-7, with a weak D call TRBD2 (5 bases). Per the germline V gene, CDR1 is SGHVS and CDR2 is FNYEAQ. Between the trimmed V and J ends, which lost 0 bases and 5 bases, there was a span of 5 bases. The CDR3 spans 12 residues. The CDR3 loop reads CASSLAGDEQYF. DNA for the CDR3: TGTGCCAGCAGCTTAGCGGGAGACGAGCAGTACTTC.

This clone has just a few counts. CDR3 nucleotides: TGCGCCAGCAGCCCCCGCGCGGGGGAGCAGTACTTC. This codes for CASSPRAGEQYF. The V gene is TRBV5-1, the J gene TRBJ2-7, with a tentative D call TRBD2 (6 bases). Germline loops: CDR1 SGHRS, CDR2 YFSETQ. Deletions cut 4 bases from V and 7 bases from J, with 12 bases between. This CDR3 has 12 residues.

This chain connects TRBV6-4 to TRBJ1-4; 7 bases map to TRBD1. V dropped 0 bases and J dropped 11; count of bases not matched to a gene: 3. Germline CDR1 MRHNA, CDR2 SNTAGT. The CDR3 spans 13 residues. The CDR3 protein is CASSDSTGRKLFF. Here the CDR3 DNA reads TGTGCCAGCAGTGACTCGACAGGGCGGAAACTGTTTTTT.

This chain joins TRBV10-3 and TRBJ1-1; D remains ambiguous. This CDR3 contains 11 residues. The germline V and J ends were trimmed by 11 bases and 5 bases, with 12 bases remaining between them. CDR1 is ENHRY and CDR2 is SYGVKD in the germline V gene. CDR3 amino acids: CAAASVTEAFF. The CDR3 DNA reads TGTGCCGCCGCCAGCGTAACTGAAGCTTTCTTT.

This chain joins TRBV5-1 and TRBJ1-2; tentative D call: TRBD1 (6 bases). Looked up from germline, CDR1 is SGHRS and CDR2 is YFSETQ. The CDR3 covers 15 residues. The V end lost 4 bases, the J end lost 7 bases, and 20 bases lay between the germline ends. The CDR3 nucleotides read TGCGCCAGCAGCACGATAGGACAGCCTAGTACTGGCTACACCTTC. This gives the protein CASSTIGQPSTGYTF. The full variable domain, in which reference TRBV5-1 and TRBJ1-2 provide the parts outside the CDR3, is KAGVTQTPRYLIKTRGQQVTLSCSPISGHRSVSWYQQTPGQGLQFLFEYFSETQRNKGNFPGRFSGRQFSNSRSEMNVSTLELGDSALYLCASSTIGQPSTGYTFGSGTRLTVV.

The chain uses TRBV6-5 and TRBJ2-1; 7 bases fit TRBD2. This CDR3 contains 14 residues. Germline V gene sequence: CDR1 MNHEY, CDR2 SVGAGI. V was pared by 6 bases and J by 4 bases, with 6 bases of the junction left unmatched. CDR3 coding DNA: TGTGCCAGCAGGAGCGGGGTCCGATACAATGAGCAGTTCTTC. It codes for CASRSGVRYNEQFF.

The chain carries TRBV7-9 and TRBJ2-7, with a weak D call TRBD2 (6 bases). CDR3 length: 15 residues. Germline V lookup: CDR1 SEHNR, CDR2 FQNEAQ (reference sequence). V lost 5 bases and J lost 2, with 16 bases in between. CDR3 nucleotide sequence: TGTGCCAGCAGCCCCGACCGACCGGGGGCCTACGAGCAGTACTTC. Its translation is CASSPDRPGAYEQYF.

The CDR3 sequence is CASSVAAGVLAGELFF. The CDR3 nucleotides read TGTGCCAGCAGCGTAGCAGCGGGAGTGCTAGCCGGGGAGCTGTTTTTT. V usage is TRBV9 and J usage is TRBJ2-2, with 8 bases that match TRBD2. Germline lookup yields CDR1 SGDLS and CDR2 YYNGEE. The length of the CDR3 is 16 residues. Unmatched junction bases numbered 7, after V lost 0 bases and J lost 6 bases.

J is TRBJ2-1 and V is TRBV6-2 or TRBV6-3, with 8 bases fitting TRBD1. Per the germline V gene, CDR1 is MNHEY and CDR2 is SVGEGT. The CDR3 sequence is 18 residues long. The ends lost 6 bases at V and 7 bases at J; junction bases unmatched: 20. CDR3 coding DNA: TGTGCCAGCAGCCTCCCGGGACAGGCCGGGACTCGTTTAAATGAGCAGTTCTTC. Translated: CASSLPGQAGTRLNEQFF.

The J gene is TRBJ2-4, the V gene TRBV19; the match to TRBD2 covers 13 bases. Unmatched junction bases numbered 16, after V lost 7 bases and J lost 1 base. Germline lookup yields CDR1 LNHDA and CDR2 SQIVND (reference sequence). The CDR3 spans 20 residues. CDR3 in amino acids: CASNFRGLAGSRGAKNIQYF. The CDR3 nucleotides are TGTGCCAGTAACTTTCGGGGACTAGCGGGAAGTAGGGGGGCCAAAAACATTCAGTACTTC. Full variable domain (missing parts from reference TRBV19 and TRBJ2-4): DGGITQSPKYLFRKEGQNVTLSCEQNLNHDAMYWYRQDPGQGLRLIYYSQIVNDFQKGDIAEGYSVSREKKESFPLTVTSAQKNPTAFYLCASNFRGLAGSRGAKNIQYFGAGTRLSVL.

The chain combines TRBV18 with TRBJ1-1; TRBD1 is a possible D gene (5 bases). Per the germline V gene, CDR1 is KGHSH and CDR2 is LQKENI. This CDR3 contains 14 residues. Deletions cut 8 bases from V and 2 bases from J, with 15 bases between. The DNA of the CDR3 is TGTGCCAGCCACTGGGGGGTCCCAAACACTGAAGCTTTCTTT. This encodes CASHWGVPNTEAFF.

This chain links TRBV11-3 with TRBJ2-1, with 8 nucleotides matching TRBD2. Per the germline V gene, CDR1 is SGHNT and CDR2 is YENEEA. The junction had 9 bases not matched to a gene; V was cut back by 5 bases and J by 12 bases. This CDR3 is built from 13 residues. CDR3 protein: CASSQLAGERQFF. CDR3 sequence (DNA): TGTGCCAGCAGCCAGCTAGCGGGTGAGAGGCAGTTCTTC.

The gene calls are TRBV28 and TRBJ1-3, with D unresolved. Trimming stripped 5 bases from V and 2 bases from J, with 19 bases between. There are 17 residues in the CDR3. The V gene's germline CDR1 is MDHEN and CDR2 SYDVKM. Here the CDR3 DNA reads TGTGCCAGCAGTCAGACTATACCGACGGGCGCTGGAAACACCATATATTTT. As protein: CASSQTIPTGAGNTIYF.

This chain joins TRBV10-3 and TRBJ2-7; D gene ambiguous. Trimming took 0 bases from V and 0 from J, leaving 6 bases between them. The germline CDR1 and CDR2 sequences are ENHRY and SYGVKD. This CDR3 is built from 14 residues. CDR3 DNA: TGTGCCATCAGTGAGTCCCAGGACTCCTACGAGCAGTACTTC. It yields the protein CAISESQDSYEQYF.

This chain links TRBV4-2 with TRBJ2-5; TRBD1 matches at 9 bases. The V and J ends lost 4 bases and 4 bases, in that order; junction bases with no gene match: 4. Germline CDR1 reads LGHNA; CDR2 reads YNFKEQ. This CDR3 has 14 amino acids. The CDR3 DNA reads as TGTGCCAGCAGCCCCGGGACAGGGTTAGAGACCCAGTACTTC. Its translation: CASSPGTGLETQYF.

The chain carries TRBV7-9 and TRBJ2-3, with 10 bases that match TRBD1. V lost 5 bases and J lost 3; bases outside the gene matches: 8. Germline CDR1 and CDR2: SEHNR and FQNEAQ (reference sequence). The CDR3 is made up of 16 amino acids. The CDR3 region is CASSPTRDRGTDTQYF. CDR3 DNA sequence: TGTGCCAGCAGCCCGACCCGGGACAGGGGAACAGATACGCAGTATTTT.